Listed below are T cell receptor beta chains from one sample, sequenced in a study of shared clonotypes between healthy human individuals. Profiling relied on immunoSEQ multiplex PCR, and the TCRdb table lists in-frame clones only, not all of them. Among roughly 1 million clones listed, under 80% were seen once. The sequenced sample was memory CD4+ T cells sorted from blood. These receptors originate from a man aged 18 to 30 in good health. Both conserved end residues are part of each CDR3. D genes are given only for firm matches. Not all rows give a size; the values are once, few, many and, for expanded clones, a class.

clone_size	j_call	v_call	cdr3_length	d_call	cdr3_aa	cdr3_nt
.	TRBJ1-1	TRBV11-2	14	.	CASSLARDTTEAFF	TGTGCCAGCAGCTTAGCTCGGGACACCACTGAAGCTTTCTTT
.	TRBJ2-1	TRBV7-8	13	.	CASSLRYYNEQFF	TGTGCCAGCAGCTTGCGCTACTACAATGAGCAGTTCTTC
few	TRBJ2-5	TRBV5-6	13	.	CASSLTTGQTQYF	TGTGCCAGCAGCCTGACAACCGGGCAGACCCAGTACTTC
.	TRBJ2-3	TRBV7-2	13	.	CASSHQTRDTQYF	TGTGCCAGCAGCCATCAAACTAGAGATACGCAGTATTTT
once	TRBJ2-3	TRBV29-1	17	.	CSPVGDSPTGGTDTQYF	TGCAGCCCGGTCGGTGACAGTCCCACGGGTGGCACAGATACGCAGTATTTT
.	TRBJ2-7	TRBV11-2	15	.	CASSLDAQGPYEQYF	TGTGCCAGCAGCTTAGACGCACAGGGCCCATACGAGCAGTACTTC
few	TRBJ2-7	TRBV6-1	13	TRBD1	CASSEMVAGTGWF	TGTGCCAGCAGTGAAATGGTGGCCGGGACAGGGTGGTTC
.	TRBJ1-3	TRBV14	15	TRBD1	CASSPGGGPSVTIYF	TGTGCCAGCAGCCCCGGAGGGGGCCCCTCGGTTACAATATATTTT
.	TRBJ2-7	TRBV19	14	.	CASSNRDGDYEQYF	TGTGCCAGTAGTAACCGGGACGGGGACTACGAGCAGTACTTC
.	TRBJ1-2	TRBV2	18	TRBD1	CASSERVGQGPSRGGYTF	TGTGCCAGCAGTGAAAGAGTGGGACAGGGGCCAAGCCGAGGTGGCTACACCTTC
.	TRBJ2-1	TRBV7-2	11	.	CASSQYFEQFF	TGTGCCAGCAGCCAGTACTTTGAGCAGTTCTTC
.	TRBJ1-6	TRBV9	15	.	CASSVGAQGVSPLHF	TGTGCCAGCAGCGTAGGGGCCCAGGGTGTTTCACCCCTCCACTTT
.	TRBJ2-2	TRBV19	17	.	CASSTRPGGTNTGELFF	TGTGCCAGTAGTACCCGGCCGGGCGGGACTAACACCGGGGAGCTGTTTTTT
.	TRBJ1-4	TRBV7-9	14	.	CASSIAASNEKLFF	TGTGCCAGCAGCATAGCAGCATCCAATGAAAAACTGTTTTTT
.	TRBJ2-6	TRBV6-1	15	.	CATRGYEAGANVLTF	TGTGCCACGAGGGGATATGAGGCTGGGGCCAACGTCCTGACTTTC
.	TRBJ2-2	TRBV7-3	14	.	CASSLHGRTGELFF	TGTGCCAGCAGCCTACACGGACGGACCGGGGAGCTGTTTTTT
few	TRBJ2-1	TRBV21-1	14	.	CASSKVQGGDEQFF	TGTGCCAGCAGCAAAGTACAGGGTGGCGATGAGCAGTTCTTC
.	TRBJ1-5	TRBV7-9	16	TRBD1	CASSLGQGGGNQPQHF	TGTGCCAGCAGCTTAGGACAGGGGGGAGGCAATCAGCCCCAGCATTTT
once	TRBJ2-1	TRBV10-3	15	.	CAISESGIRFNEQFF	TGTGCCATCAGTGAGTCGGGTATTAGGTTCAATGAGCAGTTCTTC
.	TRBJ1-1	TRBV29-1	12	.	CSVGEMNTEAFF	TGCAGCGTTGGCGAGATGAACACTGAAGCTTTCTTT
.	TRBJ2-2	TRBV5-1	13	.	CASAAANTGELFF	TGCGCCAGCGCAGCAGCGAACACCGGGGAGCTGTTTTTT
.	TRBJ1-2	TRBV9	14	.	CASSPQGTFYGYTF	TGTGCCAGCAGCCCCCAGGGGACCTTCTATGGCTACACCTTC
.	TRBJ1-5	TRBV6-1	11	.	CASGSNQPQHF	TGTGCCTCGGGAAGCAATCAGCCCCAGCATTTT
.	TRBJ2-3	TRBV7-2	15	.	CASSLGPDYTDTQYF	TGTGCCAGCAGCTTAGGCCCCGACTACACAGATACGCAGTATTTT
.	TRBJ2-5	TRBV7-9	14	.	CASSLGGQSEAQYF	TGTGCCAGCAGCTTAGGAGGACAATCCGAGGCCCAGTACTTC
.	TRBJ2-3	TRBV9	17	.	CASSVVADPMGTDTQYF	TGTGCCAGCAGCGTAGTAGCAGACCCCATGGGTACAGATACGCAGTATTTT
.	TRBJ2-3	TRBV7-9	15	TRBD2	CASSFLSGGLYTQYF	TGTGCCAGCAGCTTTCTTAGCGGGGGGCTGTATACGCAGTATTTT
.	TRBJ2-7	TRBV5-1	13	.	CASSGGQGREQYF	TGTGCCAGCAGCGGGGGACAGGGAAGGGAGCAGTACTTC
.	TRBJ2-3	TRBV6-1	14	TRBD2	CASSEGLATDTQYF	TGTGCCAGCAGTGAAGGACTAGCGACAGATACGCAGTATTTT
.	TRBJ2-3	TRBV5-1	18	TRBD2	CASSLVVGGGGRTDTQYF	TGCGCCAGCAGCTTGGTTGTGGGCGGGGGTGGTCGCACAGATACGCAGTATTTT
.	TRBJ2-7	TRBV7-9	14	.	CASSLMLGSYEQYF	TGTGCCAGCAGCTTAATGCTGGGGAGTTACGAGCAGTACTTC
few	TRBJ2-7	TRBV6-1	11	.	CASSEPYEQYF	TGTGCCAGCAGTGAACCCTACGAGCAGTACTTC
.	TRBJ2-5	TRBV6-1	15	TRBD2	CASSEAGGPRETQYF	TGTGCCAGCAGCGAAGCGGGGGGGCCCCGGGAGACCCAGTACTTC
once	TRBJ2-1	TRBV6-6	13	.	CASTPGGGRRQFF	TGTGCCAGCACCCCGGGGGGCGGGAGAAGGCAGTTCTTC
.	TRBJ2-3	TRBV4-2	17	TRBD2	CASSQESLAGGRDTQYF	TGTGCCAGCAGCCAAGAGTCGCTAGCGGGGGGAAGAGATACGCAGTATTTT
.	TRBJ2-3	TRBV28	15	.	CASSLAKGRTDTQYF	TGTGCCAGCAGTTTAGCGAAGGGACGCACAGATACGCAGTATTTT
.	TRBJ2-7	TRBV9	19	TRBD2	CASSAGDSSRTSGRSEQYF	TGTGCCAGCAGCGCTGGGGACAGTTCCAGGACTAGCGGGAGGTCCGAGCAGTACTTC